This T cell receptor beta chain was identified in a study of T cell changes during pregnancy in multiple sclerosis. Generated by immunoSEQ multiplex PCR, the TCRdb table keeps only in-frame clones and is missing some. This table holds tens of thousands of clones, 85% to 90% found once. Germline CDR1 and CDR2: SGHDT and YYEEEE. CDR3 length equals 14 residues. Trimming shortened V by 4 bases and J by 1 base, and 9 bases separated the two germline ends. This clone occurred once. V gene TRBV5-6 combines with J gene TRBJ1-3, with D perhaps matching TRBD1 (5 bases). This sequence originates from a female donor in good health, enrolled as a control in a pregnancy study. Material: peripheral blood, obtained after pregnancy. CDR3 coding DNA: TGTGCCAGCAGCCAACAGGTATCTGGAAACACCATATATTTT. Translated: CASSQQVSGNTIYF.